These 15 T cell receptor beta chains came from one sample sequenced in a study of CD8+ T cells in alopecia areata. cDNA reverse transcribed from extracted RNA served as the sequencing template. Libraries were prepared by immunoSEQ multiplex PCR; TCRdb keeps only in-frame clonotypes and omits some of them. Here the sample spans about 200,000 clones, over 45% being singletons. As to treatment: oral pan-JAK inhibitor, 5-10 mg twice daily. Here the sequenced sample was CD4+ T cells sorted from blood, taken at week 24, from a patient treated with tofacitinib. Every receptor here comes from a human donor with alopecia areata.

J is TRBJ2-7 and V is TRBV4-1, with D tentatively TRBD1 (6 bases). CDR3 length: 15 residues. V lost 0 bases and J 8 bases, leaving 17 bases between the germline ends. The germline gives CDR1 MGHRA, CDR2 YSYEKL. The CDR3 here is CASSQDTGPSLQQYF. As DNA, the CDR3 is TGCGCCAGCAGCCAAGATACAGGGCCCTCCCTCCAGCAGTACTTC.

J is TRBJ2-7 and V is TRBV21-1; the table gives TRBD1 as D, unverified against the DNA. TRBV21-1 is a pseudogene locus. The CDR3 covers 13 residues. The CDR3 is CATLQDSSYEQYF. Here the CDR3 DNA reads TGTGCCACCCTACAGGATAGCTCCTACGAGCAGTACTTC.

This clone was seen ten or more times. The chain has TRBV28 and TRBJ2-1; 15 positions match TRBD2. CDR1 and CDR2 (germline): MDHEN, SYDVKM. The V gene end was trimmed by 2 bases and the J gene end by 10 bases; junction bases not matched to a gene: 6. The CDR3 extends over 16 amino acids. CDR3: CASSLDGGLAGGEQFF. Written as DNA, the CDR3 is TGTGCCAGCAGTTTAGATGGGGGACTAGCGGGAGGAGAGCAGTTCTTC.

This chain uses TRBV5-1 with TRBJ2-7; 8 bases map to TRBD2. This CDR3 has 16 residues. Germline CDR1 is SGHRS and CDR2 is YFSETQ. Trimming cost V 0 bases and J 2 bases; bases outside gene matches: 7. CDR3 nucleotides: TGCGCCAGCAGCTTGGCCGGAGGGACTAGGGCCTACGAGCAGTACTTC. It codes for CASSLAGGTRAYEQYF.

The CDR3 nucleotides are TGCAGCGTTAGAAGGACTAGCGGGGGGGGATTCGTTGCAGATACGCAGTATTTT. It yields the protein CSVRRTSGGGFVADTQYF. The rearrangement uses TRBV29-1 and TRBJ2-3, with 15 positions matching TRBD2. V dropped 5 bases and J dropped 4; count of bases not matched to a gene: 13. The CDR3 covers 18 residues. CDR1 and CDR2 from the germline V gene are SQVTM and ANQGSEA.

The chain recombines TRBV18 with TRBJ2-6; unclear D gene. V shed 3 bases and J shed 0 bases, with 12 bases lying between them. Germline CDR1 reads KGHSH; CDR2 reads LQKENI. The CDR3 runs to 17 residues. DNA for the CDR3: TGTGCCAGCTCACCCCCGGGCAGAATCTCTGGGGCCAACGTCCTGACTTTC. It codes for CASSPPGRISGANVLTF.

The chain couples TRBV29-1 to TRBJ1-1, with 7 bases fitting TRBD1. CDR1 SQVTM and CDR2 ANQGSEA come from the germline V gene. The CDR3 extends over 14 amino acids. Trimming cost V 4 bases and J 5 bases; bases outside gene matches: 10. CDR3 residues: CSVVGGRGGTEAFF. The CDR3 DNA is TGCAGCGTTGTAGGGGGCAGGGGAGGTACTGAAGCTTTCTTT.

Only a few counts were recorded for this clone. This chain links TRBV7-8 with TRBJ1-1; 7 positions agree with TRBD1. CDR1 is SGHVS, CDR2 FQNEAQ, per germline. V was clipped by 5 bases and J by 1 base; unmatched bases: 7. This CDR3 contains 15 residues. Here the CDR3 DNA reads TGTGCCAGCAGCCCCCTCGGACAGGAGAACACTGAAGCTTTCTTT. Its protein is CASSPLGQENTEAFF. The entire variable domain, with the rest obtained from reference TRBV7-8 and TRBJ1-1, is as follows: GAGVSQSPRYKVAKRGQDVALRCDPISGHVSLFWYQQALGQGPEFLTYFQNEAQLDKSGLPSDRFFAERPEGSVSTLKIQRTQQEDSAVYLCASSPLGQENTEAFFGQGTRLTVV.

The genes are TRBV7-9 and TRBJ2-2; D remains ambiguous. Germline V gene data show CDR1 as SEHNR and CDR2 as FQNEAQ (reference sequence). The CDR3 runs to 12 residues. V lost 2 bases, J lost 8 bases, and 6 bases lay in between. The CDR3 here is CASSLSSGELFF. For the CDR3, the DNA is TGTGCCAGCAGCTTAAGTTCGGGGGAGCTGTTTTTT.

This clone was recorded only once. The chain links TRBV30 to TRBJ2-7; D might be TRBD1 or TRBD2, each matching 5 bases. Germline CDR1 GTSNPN, CDR2 SVGIG (reference sequence). V dropped 2 bases and J dropped 6 bases, with 14 bases sitting between them. The CDR3 is made up of 13 amino acids. The CDR3 reads CAWSKIFGGEQYF. In DNA form, the CDR3 reads TGTGCCTGGAGTAAAATCTTTGGGGGCGAGCAGTACTTC.

The chain joins TRBV7-2 to TRBJ2-1; 10 bases agree with TRBD1. This CDR3 comprises 16 residues. Germline V lookup: CDR1 SGHTA, CDR2 FQGNSA. V lost 4 bases, J lost 0 bases, and 3 bases stayed unmatched. CDR3 in DNA: TGTGCCAGCAGCTCTTGGACAGGGGGCTCCTACAATGAGCAGTTCTTC. Amino acids: CASSSWTGGSYNEQFF.

The rearrangement uses TRBV29-1 and TRBJ2-5, with TRBD1 identical over 7 bases. The CDR3 has 12 residues. Germline-derived CDR1 and CDR2 are SQVTM and ANQGSEA. Unmatched junction bases numbered 6, after V lost 6 bases and J lost 5 bases. In nucleotides, the CDR3 is TGCAGCGTACAGGGGTTCGCCGAGACCCAGTACTTC. Translation: CSVQGFAETQYF.

The chain uses TRBV7-9 and TRBJ1-5; possible D gene TRBD1, 5 bases. Trimming stripped 2 bases from V and 0 bases from J, with 14 bases between. The germline CDR1 and CDR2 sequences are SEHNR and FQNEAQ (reference sequence). The CDR3 spans 17 residues. CDR3 sequence reads: CASSLRDGQDSNQPQHF. The CDR3 DNA reads TGTGCCAGCAGCTTACGGGACGGCCAAGATAGCAATCAGCCCCAGCATTTT.

V is TRBV2 and J is TRBJ2-1; 7 nucleotides match TRBD1. V gave up 2 bases and J gave up 7 bases; unmatched junction bases: 8. The length of the CDR3 is 15 residues. Germline assignment: CDR1 SNHLY and CDR2 FYNNEI. CDR3 amino acids: CASSETGTVGNEQFF. Written as DNA, the CDR3 is TGTGCCAGCAGTGAAACCGGGACAGTGGGGAATGAGCAGTTCTTC.

This rearrangement joins TRBV5-1 to TRBJ2-1; 7 nucleotides agree with TRBD2. The ends lost 5 bases at V and 1 base at J; junction bases unmatched: 6. The germline V gene encodes CDR1 SGHRS and CDR2 YFSETQ. The CDR3 is 15 amino acids. CDR3 sequence: CASSRLAESYNEQFF. Written as DNA, the CDR3 is TGCGCCAGCAGTCGTCTAGCGGAATCCTACAATGAGCAGTTCTTC.